This T cell receptor beta chain stems from a study of CD8 T cells in Susac syndrome. When the RNA was reverse transcribed, random hexamers were used with an input of about 0.45 to 1 ug. TCRdb re-called the immunoSEQ multiplex PCR reads through MiXCR, storing one row per CDR3 protein. The table lists fewer than 350,000 distinct CDR3 sequences, about 92% of them singletons. This CDR3 region has 14 residues. V lost 6 bases to trimming and J lost 7 bases, with 16 bases between them. Looked up from germline, CDR1 is SGHDT and CDR2 is YYEEEE. The clonotype comes from a human donor with multiple sclerosis. Input material: CD4+ T cells from PBMCs. This chain links TRBV5-6 with TRBJ1-4; weak D call: TRBD1 (5 bases). In DNA, the CDR3 is TGTGCCAGCACCGGGAGAGGCGGGGGTGAAAAACTGTTTTTT. Residues: CASTGRGGGEKLFF.